The clone carrying this T cell receptor beta chain was found a few times. Its antigen is not known. The germline gives CDR1 MDHEN, CDR2 SYDVKM. The ends were cut back, 5 bases at V and 6 bases at J, with 13 bases in the middle. The CDR3 totals 13 residues. The data are from a study of vaccination and CD4 T cells after COVID-19. Across the whole study: The authors exposed cells to overlapping spike peptides derived from SARS-CoV-2, HCoV-NL63, HCoV-OC43 and HCoV-229E. Either a CEFX pool, an HIV-1 Nef pool, or no peptide was added to control cultures. Regarding the study as a whole: Clonotypes reactive to SARS-CoV-2 had a median that went up from 21 to 38, but not significantly.

Stated treatment: approximately nine-day PBMC culture with coronavirus spike peptide pools or control peptides (ViraFEST assay). Oncomine TCR Beta short-read sequencing was applied to DNA from cultured CD4+ T cells. MiXCR, run by TCRdb on the PCR reads, gives a single entry per CDR3 protein. The sample contains 2,000 to 3,000 distinct CDR3 sequences, approximately 27% of which appear only once. This sequence joins TRBV28 and TRBJ1-2; tentative D call: TRBD1 (5 bases). The clonotype originates from a human donor who had recovered from COVID-19. Sequenced here: CD4+ T cells from blood, cultured in vitro, sampled after SARS-CoV-2 vaccination. CDR3 nucleotide sequence: TGTGCCAGCAGTCCCCCAGGGCGCCATGGCTACACCTTC. Encoded protein: CASSPPGRHGYTF.